This TCR beta chain was sequenced in a study of cytomegalovirus exposure and HLA in healthy donors. Note on this clone: Antigen: not known.

Findings of the study overall: A later analysis reportedly identified an Asian-associated ancestry cluster as carrying fewer N-insertions than the 666-donor mean. When analyzed later, the rates of TCR association showed variation by HLA locus, with DRB1 the most and HLA-C the fewest. Cytomegalovirus-associated TCR beta chains were listed, numbering some 150.

This CDR3 region has 18 residues. Trimming stripped 5 bases from V and 2 bases from J, with 24 bases between. Germline CDR1 is KGHSH and CDR2 is LQKENI. PCR primers comprised 60 Vbeta and 13 Jbeta primers. Profiled with immunoSEQ multiplex PCR; TCRdb holds only in-frame clones, not every one. The sample records some 110,000 clones, approximately 76% being singletons. The V call is TRBV18, the J call TRBJ2-5; D perhaps matches TRBD1 (6 bases). Sequencing was performed on PBMCs. The sequence came from a young woman in good health and CMV-seropositive. CDR3 DNA sequence: TGTGCCAGCTCAGAGCTAGCAGGGGTTCGAGTGGGGCAAGAGACCCAGTACTTC. As protein: CASSELAGVRVGQETQYF.